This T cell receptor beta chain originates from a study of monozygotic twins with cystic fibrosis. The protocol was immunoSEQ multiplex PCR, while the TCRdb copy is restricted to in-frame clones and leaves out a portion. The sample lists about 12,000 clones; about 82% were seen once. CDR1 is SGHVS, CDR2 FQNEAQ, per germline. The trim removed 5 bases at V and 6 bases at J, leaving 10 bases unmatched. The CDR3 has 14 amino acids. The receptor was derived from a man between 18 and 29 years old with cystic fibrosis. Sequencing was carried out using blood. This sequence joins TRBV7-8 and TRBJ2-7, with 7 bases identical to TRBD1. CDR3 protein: CASSPRTGFLEQYF. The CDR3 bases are TGTGCCAGCAGCCCCCGGACAGGCTTCCTCGAGCAGTACTTC. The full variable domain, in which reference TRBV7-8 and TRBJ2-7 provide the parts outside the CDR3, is GAGVSQSPRYKVAKRGQDVALRCDPISGHVSLFWYQQALGQGPEFLTYFQNEAQLDKSGLPSDRFFAERPEGSVSTLKIQRTQQEDSAVYLCASSPRTGFLEQYFGPGTRLTVT.